What follows are 7 T cell receptor beta chains derived from one specimen sequenced in a study of response to subunit inactivated influenza vaccine. TCRdb redid the calling of the RT-PCR reads with MiXCR, one entry per CDR3 protein. The table has just under 250,000 distinct CDR3 sequences, 12% seen once. Sequences were derived from non-naive T cells sorted from PBMCs, sampled 14 to 15 days before vaccination. The source of these receptors is a middle-aged man who received an inactivated influenza vaccine.

This clonotype appeared a few times. The chain recombines TRBV10-1 with TRBJ2-3; tentative D call: TRBD2 (6 bases). V lost 4 bases to trimming and J lost 12 bases, with 11 bases between them. There are 11 residues in the CDR3. Looked up from germline, CDR1 is WNHNN and CDR2 is SYGVQD (reference sequence). CDR3 residues: CASSAGSPQYF. The CDR3 DNA reads TGCGCCAGCAGTGCCGGGAGCCCCCAGTATTTT.

The rearrangement uses TRBV18 and TRBJ2-1, with TRBD2 as a possible D gene (6 bases). The CDR3 totals 15 residues. V dropped 3 bases and J dropped 3 bases, with 12 bases sitting between them. CDR1 KGHSH and CDR2 LQKENI come from the germline V gene. The CDR3 DNA follows: TGTGCCAGCTCACCCCTCGGGGGAAGCTACAATGAGCAGTTCTTC. Encoded protein: CASSPLGGSYNEQFF.

This clonotype was detected a few times. The gene calls are TRBV5-1 and TRBJ2-1; 8 nucleotides align to TRBD2. J lost 7 bases, V lost 0 bases, and 3 bases had no gene match. The V gene's germline CDR1 is SGHRS and CDR2 YFSETQ. The CDR3 has 14 amino acids. The chain's CDR3 is CASSLGGTRNEQFF. The DNA of the CDR3 is TGCGCCAGCAGCTTGGGTGGGACTAGAAATGAGCAGTTCTTC.

The rearrangement links TRBV3-1 to TRBJ1-5; 7 bases fit TRBD1. Germline lookup yields CDR1 LGHDT and CDR2 YNNKEL (reference sequence). CDR3 length: 16 residues. Trimming cost V 4 bases and J 1 base; bases outside gene matches: 7. This CDR3 is CASSPTGIASNQPQHF. DNA of the CDR3: TGTGCCAGCAGCCCGACAGGGATAGCGAGCAATCAGCCCCAGCATTTT.

V gene TRBV27 combines with J gene TRBJ1-1; D is unclear. Germline V lookup: CDR1 MNHEY, CDR2 SMNVEV (reference sequence). The CDR3 has 16 residues. Trimming took 5 bases from V and 4 from J, leaving 20 bases between them. The CDR3 DNA sequence: TGTGCCAGCAGTCCGCGAACGAGAGGGAGTGGCACTGAAGCTTTCTTT. Protein: CASSPRTRGSGTEAFF.

This chain links TRBV7-2 with TRBJ1-1, with 9 bases that match TRBD1. V lost 5 bases, J lost 6 bases, and 10 bases stayed unmatched. The CDR3 spans 15 residues. The germline CDR1 and CDR2 sequences are SGHTA and FQGNSA. CDR3 in amino acids: CASSPGQGRGAEAFF. The CDR3 bases are TGTGCCAGCAGCCCAGGACAGGGGCGGGGGGCTGAAGCTTTCTTT.

The CDR3 here is CASSAPGAGSYTF. Here the CDR3 DNA reads TGTGCCAGCAGCGCCCCAGGGGCCGGGAGCTACACCTTC. The chain has TRBV7-9 and TRBJ1-2; TRBD1 is a possible D gene (6 bases). Germline V gene data show CDR1 as SEHNR and CDR2 as FQNEAQ (reference sequence). Trimming cost V 5 bases and J 9 bases, with 16 bases left between them. The CDR3 contains 13 residues.